The 10 T cell receptor beta chains below come from one sample, sequenced in a study of CXCR3-negative and CXCR3-positive naive CD8 T cells (dated by TCRdb to about 2019). On the study overall, not on this receptor specifically: TRB CDR3s from CXCR3-positive naive cells showed higher hydrophobicity (lower Kidera factor 4), lower energy, and higher strength and volume indices than CXCR3-negative naive cells.

These receptors' targets are unknown. The sample was run on a NextSeq 550. The Human TCR Profiling Kit (MiLaboratory) was used to make UMI-labeled 5' RACE TRB cDNA libraries. Following TCRdb reprocessing, every CDR3 protein sequence forms one entry, and DNA is not provided. The table held for this sample gives about 90,000 distinct CDR3 sequences. 0.82% of the sample is in the top ten clones. Input material: naive CXCR3+ CD8+ T cells from blood. The intended sense of this specimen's cell subset or site label: CD45RO-CCR7+CD27+CD95- naive CD8+ T cells expressing CXCR3 (TNR3+). The source is a human donor in good health. Some clones in this sample may be carry-over from other donors' samples.

This sequence joins TRBV15 and TRBJ2-7; without DNA, the TCRdb call of TRBD2 cannot be checked. This CDR3 region has 15 residues. The germline V gene has CDR1 LNHNV and CDR2 YYDKDF (reference sequence). The CDR3: CATSREGEGPYEQYF.

The V call is TRBV7-3, the J call TRBJ2-5; the TRBD1 assignment by TCRdb is unverifiable without DNA. Per germline, CDR1 SGHTA and CDR2 FQGTGA. The CDR3 is made up of 14 amino acids. CDR3 protein: CASSATGGRETQYF.

The chain recombines TRBV25-1 with TRBJ1-2; checking the TCRdb D call of TRBD1 is not possible without DNA. Germline V gives CDR1 MGHDK, CDR2 SYGVNS. The CDR3 contains 15 residues. CDR3 residues: CASSGLWTGEYGYTF.

This chain connects TRBV12-3 or TRBV12-4 to TRBJ2-4; lacking DNA, the TRBD1 call made by TCRdb goes unchecked. CDR3 size: 12 residues. The CDR3 loop is CASLSPKRIQYF.

This chain joins TRBV30 and TRBJ2-7. The CDR3 extends over 13 amino acids. Germline V gene lookup returns CDR1 GTSNPN and CDR2 SVGIG (reference sequence). Here the CDR3 reads CAWIGRSSYEQYF.

This chain connects TRBV28 to TRBJ2-7; TCRdb outputs TRBD1, but without DNA this stays unchecked. CDR1 MDHEN and CDR2 SYDVKM come from the germline V gene. CDR3 length: 15 amino acids. The CDR3 here is CASSPLSDVSYEQYF.

This chain connects TRBV4-1 to TRBJ2-7; the TRBD1 assignment by TCRdb is unverifiable without DNA. The CDR3 length is 16 residues. The germline V gene encodes CDR1 MGHRA and CDR2 YSYEKL. The CDR3 is CASSLKRTGVVDEQYF.

The V and J genes are TRBV29-1 and TRBJ1-1. The length of the CDR3 is 13 residues. Germline CDR1 reads SQVTM; CDR2 reads ANQGSEA. CDR3: CSVGFGGGTEAFF.

CDR3 sequence reads: CASSTTPGSNQPQHF. This chain connects TRBV5-1 to TRBJ1-5; TCRdb lists TRBD1, though no DNA is available to test this call. The CDR3 covers 15 residues. Germline loops: CDR1 SGHRS, CDR2 YFSETQ.

The V call is TRBV20-1, the J call TRBJ2-1; TCRdb selects TRBD1, and the lack of DNA leaves this call unchecked. This CDR3 comprises 16 residues. The germline gives CDR1 DFQATT, CDR2 SNEGSKA (reference sequence). The CDR3: CSARDSWGRTMTEQFF.